This is a list of T cell receptor beta chains from one sample in a study of T cell changes during pregnancy in multiple sclerosis. Assay used: immunoSEQ multiplex PCR; TCRdb lists only in-frame clones, some missing. The sample shows approximately 100,000 clones, roughly 92% of them seen only once. Sequenced material: peripheral blood, taken after pregnancy. Source of these receptors: a female donor with multiple sclerosis, enrolled in a pregnancy study. Both conserved end residues are trimmed from each CDR3.

TRBV7-3 ASSQHPGTVNTEAF
TRBV7-9 ASSLVPGERTEAF
TRBV30 AWAQSGTYEQY
TRBV29-1 SVQGRLNEKLF
TRBV13 ASSYQGSPGTQY
TRBV5-5 ASSLDGGAPQH
TRBV19 ASSKAFGQGDTGELF
TRBV2 ASRGTVPNQPQH
TRBV5-6 ASSLELAGGSGADTQY
TRBV14 ASTWGRYETGRFPCYEQY
TRBV7-3 ASSLSGGAYNEQF
TRBV18 ASSNLLGAQETQY
TRBV5-4 ASSLPGQDEKLF
TRBV25-1 ASRSGGTEAF
TRBV6-1 ASSDNPDLPGGYT
TRBV30 AWSDRRGSNTEAF
TRBV5-5 ASSRQGGNTIY
TRBV27 GRRGVFVVYEQY
TRBV19 ASEGQGLANYGYT
TRBV9 ASSVVGAGELF
TRBV6-5 ASSTTGTDLYGYT
TRBV5-6 ASSLTGRQPQH
TRBV6-1 AGGGGKNTEAF
TRBV27 ASRLTASGTVNTEAF
TRBV5-1 ASMSSQGTYGYT
TRBV2 ASSEESGTYGEKLF
TRBV5-1 ASSRGDGSSYNEQF
TRBV30 AWSVGDILSNQPQH
TRBV5-6 ASSPRWGAGELF
TRBV29-1 SVEGSMNTEAF
TRBV5-1 ASSLRGQETQY
TRBV18 ASSPLTDYGEAF
TRBV18 ASAPTYRGWDTEAF
TRBV6-5 ASSYSAGNTEAF
TRBV19 ASSVGQQNSPLH
TRBV4-1 ASSPLLAGDYNEQF
TRBV11-2 ASSFRGSYNSPLH
TRBV9 ASSVAGGAEDSPLH
TRBV19 ASSLLTDNEQF
TRBV5-6 ASSWEGDTEAF
TRBV2 ASSASGTRGHEQY
TRBV2 ASSGLRGGPSEQF
TRBV25-1 ATYSRTNTEAF
TRBV6-6 ASTVGSSITPYGYT
TRBV13 ASSFPDRVNEQF
TRBV6-5 ASKIRALQETQY